This entry describes one T cell receptor beta chain. V was clipped by 1 base and J by 7 bases, with 10 bases between them. The V gene's germline CDR1 is MGHRA and CDR2 YSYEKL. The CDR3 is 14 amino acids. This record comes from a study of cytomegalovirus exposure and HLA in healthy donors. PCR amplification relied on 60 Vbeta primers (plus 13 Jbeta primers). The table came from immunoSEQ multiplex PCR; TCRdb's copy has only in-frame clones and leaves some out. The table shows around 210,000 clones, with about 85% occurring only once. This TCR came from a girl aged 2-15 years in good health and CMV-seronegative. The genes are TRBV4-1 and TRBJ1-4; the D gene is possibly TRBD1 (5 bases). Input material: PBMCs. CDR3 nucleotide sequence: TGCGCCAGCAGCCAAGTAACAGGAACTGAAAAACTGTTTTTT. Its protein product is CASSQVTGTEKLFF.